This passage covers 10 T cell receptor beta chains from one sample sequenced in a study of cytomegalovirus exposure and HLA in healthy donors. This PCR relied on a set of 60 Vbeta primers and 13 Jbeta primers. Method: immunoSEQ multiplex PCR; TCRdb's copy keeps in-frame clones and lacks some. The table lists 150,000 to 200,000 clones, around 77% of them singletons. Material: PBMCs. The receptors stem from a woman aged 25 to 39 in good health and CMV-seronegative.

This clone showed up just a few times. The chain joins TRBV2 to TRBJ2-3; D ambiguous. In germline, CDR1 is SNHLY, CDR2 FYNNEI. CDR3 length: 11 residues. The germline V and J ends were trimmed by 8 bases and 6 bases, with 9 bases remaining between them. The CDR3 spells CASSFGDTQYF. CDR3 nucleotide sequence: TGTGCCAGCTCCTTCGGGGATACGCAGTATTTT.

V gene TRBV7-8 combines with J gene TRBJ1-1; D may be TRBD1 (6 bases). V was clipped by 1 base and J by 2 bases, with 14 bases between them. Germline-derived CDR1 and CDR2 are SGHVS and FQNEAQ. The CDR3 consists of 16 residues. The CDR3 region is CASSLVGAGYNTEAFF. CDR3 DNA: TGTGCCAGCAGCTTAGTGGGGGCAGGGTACAACACTGAAGCTTTCTTT. The whole variable domain, remainder taken from reference TRBV7-8 and TRBJ1-1, is GAGVSQSPRYKVAKRGQDVALRCDPISGHVSLFWYQQALGQGPEFLTYFQNEAQLDKSGLPSDRFFAERPEGSVSTLKIQRTQQEDSAVYLCASSLVGAGYNTEAFFGQGTRLTVV.

This clone has only one observation. The chain joins TRBV19 to TRBJ2-1; tentatively, D is TRBD2 (6 bases). This CDR3 contains 14 residues. Trimming took off 9 bases at V and 6 bases at J, with 18 bases between the two ends. CDR1 is LNHDA, CDR2 SQIVND, per germline (reference sequence). The CDR3, as DNA: TGTGCCAGCTCGAAGGTAACGCGGGGCAATGAGCAGTTCTTC. Protein: CASSKVTRGNEQFF.

The gene calls are TRBV7-2 and TRBJ2-5, with 8 bases fitting TRBD2. The CDR3 consists of 14 residues. The ends lost 5 bases at V and 5 bases at J; junction bases unmatched: 7. Germline lookup yields CDR1 SGHTA and CDR2 FQGNSA. The CDR3 nucleotides are TGTGCCAGCAGCGATGGACTAGCCCGGGAGACCCAGTACTTC. This codes for CASSDGLARETQYF.

Here the CDR3 DNA reads TGCGCCAGCAGCCAAGACAGCAGCGGGGGGTTTGAGCAGTTCTTC. Translating it yields CASSQDSSGGFEQFF. J is TRBJ2-1 and V is TRBV4-3; 9 nucleotides agree with TRBD2. The CDR3 is made up of 15 amino acids. V dropped 0 bases and J dropped 9; count of bases not matched to a gene: 6. Per the germline V gene, CDR1 is LGHNA and CDR2 is YSLEER.

The chain links TRBV19 to TRBJ2-7; no clear D. This CDR3 is built from 12 residues. V was clipped by 7 bases and J by 2 bases, with 9 bases between them. Germline V gene lookup returns CDR1 LNHDA and CDR2 SQIVND (reference sequence). The CDR3 here is CASTSPAYEQYF. For the CDR3, the DNA is TGTGCCAGTACTTCCCCAGCCTACGAGCAGTACTTC. The full variable domain, with the rest looked up from reference TRBV19 and TRBJ2-7, is DGGITQSPKYLFRKEGQNVTLSCEQNLNHDAMYWYRQDPGQGLRLIYYSQIVNDFQKGDIAEGYSVSREKKESFPLTVTSAQKNPTAFYLCASTSPAYEQYFGPGTRLTVT.

This clone was detected only a few times. The chain couples TRBV9 to TRBJ1-1; the match to TRBD1 covers 8 bases. Losses at the gene ends were 3 bases for V and 4 bases for J; bases not matched to a gene: 8. The CDR3 spans 15 residues. Germline V lookup: CDR1 SGDLS, CDR2 YYNGEE. The DNA for the CDR3 is TGTGCCAGCAGCGAGGCTCAGGGGGCAGGCACTGAAGCTTTCTTT. This gives the protein CASSEAQGAGTEAFF. Filled out from reference TRBV9 and TRBJ1-1, the complete variable domain reads DSGVTQTPKHLITATGQRVTLRCSPRSGDLSVYWYQQSLDQGLQFLIQYYNGEERAKGNILERFSAQQFPDLHSELNLSSLELGDSALYFCASSEAQGAGTEAFFGQGTRLTVV.

V is TRBV6-5 and J is TRBJ1-4; no reliable D call. Looked up from germline, CDR1 is MNHEY and CDR2 is SVGAGI. The CDR3 has 13 amino acids. V lost 6 bases, J lost 8 bases, and 13 bases lay in between. CDR3 amino acids: CASRNPSEEKLFF. The CDR3 DNA is TGTGCCAGCAGGAACCCTAGCGAAGAAAAACTGTTTTTT.

This chain connects TRBV4-1 to TRBJ1-2; D unresolved. Per germline, CDR1 MGHRA and CDR2 YSYEKL. The V gene lost 3 bases and the J gene lost 8 bases, with 25 bases spanning the gap. The CDR3 loop spans 17 amino acids. This CDR3 is CASSQERPTGPQRGYTF. The CDR3 region has the DNA TGCGCCAGCAGCCAGGAGCGGCCGACCGGGCCACAACGAGGCTACACCTTC.

The V and J genes are TRBV27 and TRBJ2-1, with 9 bases lining up with TRBD2. V lost 5 bases to trimming and J lost 4 bases; unmatched junction nucleotides: 12. CDR3 length equals 17 residues. Germline CDR1 reads MNHEY; CDR2 reads SMNVEV (reference sequence). The CDR3 DNA reads as TGTGCCAGCAGTGTTCGTATGAGCGGGGGGATGTACAATGAGCAGTTCTTC. Its translation: CASSVRMSGGMYNEQFF.